Given below is one T cell receptor (beta chain) in context. The specificity of this receptor is unknown. One base away there is no much larger clone; base qualities are not given. The immunoSEQ Assay, a bias-controlled multiplex PCR, was used to amplify TCRbeta CDR3 regions from genomic DNA. The study's processing was this. The number of nucleated cells in each sample was estimated from the amplification of reference gene primers within the assay. Sequence reads were collapsed and filtered to measure the absolute abundance of every unique TCRbeta CDR3 rearrangement. Productive Simpson clonality was computed per sample as the square root of Simpson's diversity index over productive rearrangements. The table was pulled from immuneACCESS by TCRdb, which kept in-frame rearrangements only. Such tables lose some clones; where checked, under half of the loss comes from unresolved V genes, and the rest has no known cause. D and trimming were read from the DNA, whereas the V and J calls and clone size are those reported in that table. This sample is represented by 200,000 to 250,000 clones; 70% to 90% of them were singletons. Roughly 12% of the sample is taken by the ten largest.

Samples from volunteer blood donors who had recovered from COVID-19 were contributed by a second Seattle source. The collaborating institutions used their own protocols to collect whole blood in K2EDTA tubes. For TCRbeta analysis, collaborator samples were shipped as frozen whole blood, as isolated PBMCs, or as DNA extracted from either sample type. According to the germline V gene (reference sequence), CDR1 reads MNHEY and CDR2 reads SMNVEV. Inclusive of the bounding cysteine and phenylalanine, the CDR3 is 15 residues long. Just CDR3 DNA is preserved here, 45 bases in frame from base 1. V is clipped by 5 bases and J by 8 bases, and the sequence between their germline boundaries is 18 bases long. This sample was taken from a study of blood T cell repertoires in COVID-19 (TCRdb year 2020). Context from the whole study: Samples from collaborators originated in the United States, Italy and Spain and spanned both the acute and convalescent phases of COVID-19. The repertoires were made available in a free public database intended to serve as a resource for research on the immune response to SARS-CoV-2. Deeply sampled blood TCRbeta repertoires from subjects exposed to, actively infected with, or recovered from COVID-19 were included in the dataset. Where available, HLA class I and class II types were taken from metadata supplied by the sample provider and were not determined by assay-based typing. The prospective study material was composed of cDNA or gDNA derived from T cells, B-cell-depleted T cells, or PBMCs. Samples were obtained from the ongoing ImmuneRACE study (first 160 participants) and from over 1,000 subjects provided by 6 global collaborators. Sample metadata almost always included a de-identified subject ID, COVID-19 status, age in years and sex. Paper-wide results and their limitations: The amount of clinical and demographic metadata varied by source and participant and was provided uncurated.

Sequencing was done on a sample of peripheral blood. The V and J genes are TRBV27 and TRBJ1-4, with no D gene named confidently. This sequence originates from a woman younger than 35 who had recovered from COVID-19. The CDR3 sequence is CASSPNVLWAEKLFF. The nucleotide sequence reads as follows: TGTGCCAGCAGTCCCAACGTACTGTGGGCGGAAAAACTGTTTTTT.